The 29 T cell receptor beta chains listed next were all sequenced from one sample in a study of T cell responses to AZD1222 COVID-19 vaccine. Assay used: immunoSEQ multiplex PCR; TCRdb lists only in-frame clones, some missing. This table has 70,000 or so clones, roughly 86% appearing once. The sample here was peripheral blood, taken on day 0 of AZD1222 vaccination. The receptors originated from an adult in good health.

This chain's CDR3 is CASSPPNPGGASNYGYTF. CDR3 nucleotide sequence: TGTGCCAGCAGTCCACCAAACCCTGGGGGCGCGAGTAACTATGGCTACACCTTC. The chain joins TRBV28 to TRBJ1-2, with D perhaps matching TRBD1 (6 bases). Trimming left V 5 bases short and J 1 base short, with 23 bases between. This CDR3 spans 18 amino acids. In germline, CDR1 is MDHEN, CDR2 SYDVKM.

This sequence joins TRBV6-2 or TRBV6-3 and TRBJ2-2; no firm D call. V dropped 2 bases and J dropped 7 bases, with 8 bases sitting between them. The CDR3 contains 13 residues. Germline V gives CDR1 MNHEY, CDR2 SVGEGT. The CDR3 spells CASSYSAHGELFF. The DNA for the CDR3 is TGTGCCAGCAGTTACAGTGCGCACGGGGAGCTGTTTTTT.

The chain's CDR3 is CASSQGSWGWNTEAFF. CDR3 DNA sequence: TGTGCCAGCAGCCAAGGAAGTTGGGGGTGGAACACTGAAGCTTTCTTT. The chain links TRBV3-1 (or the pseudogene TRBV3-2) to TRBJ1-1; D may be TRBD1 (5 bases). Looked up from germline, CDR1 is LGHDT and CDR2 is YNNKEL (reference sequence). This CDR3 is 16 amino acids long. V lost 1 base and J 1 base, leaving 13 bases between the germline ends.

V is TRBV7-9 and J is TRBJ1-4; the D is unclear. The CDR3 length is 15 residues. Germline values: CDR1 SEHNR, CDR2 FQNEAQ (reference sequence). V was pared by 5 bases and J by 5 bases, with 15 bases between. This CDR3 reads CASSPVGGWNEKLFF. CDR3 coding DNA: TGTGCCAGCAGCCCCGTTGGAGGGTGGAATGAAAAACTGTTTTTT.

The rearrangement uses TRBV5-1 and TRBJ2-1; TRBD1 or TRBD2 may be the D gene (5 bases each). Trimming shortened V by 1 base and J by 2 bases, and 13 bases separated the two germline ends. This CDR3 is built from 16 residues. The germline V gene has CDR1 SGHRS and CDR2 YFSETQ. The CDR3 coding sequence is TGCGCCAGCAGCTTGTCAGGGCGGGCGCCCTACAATGAGCAGTTCTTC. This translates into CASSLSGRAPYNEQFF.

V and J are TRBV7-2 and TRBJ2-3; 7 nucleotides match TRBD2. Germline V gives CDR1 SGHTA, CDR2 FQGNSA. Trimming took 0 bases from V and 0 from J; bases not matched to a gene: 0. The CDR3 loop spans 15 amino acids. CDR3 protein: CASSLASGSTDTQYF. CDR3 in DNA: TGTGCCAGCAGCTTAGCTAGCGGGAGCACAGATACGCAGTATTTT.

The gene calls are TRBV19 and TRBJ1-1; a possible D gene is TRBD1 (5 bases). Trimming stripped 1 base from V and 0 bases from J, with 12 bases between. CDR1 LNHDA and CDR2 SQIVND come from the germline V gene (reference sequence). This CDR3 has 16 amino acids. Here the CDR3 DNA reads TGTGCCAGTAGTATAGGGACTGGGGCATTGAACACTGAAGCTTTCTTT. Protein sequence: CASSIGTGALNTEAFF.

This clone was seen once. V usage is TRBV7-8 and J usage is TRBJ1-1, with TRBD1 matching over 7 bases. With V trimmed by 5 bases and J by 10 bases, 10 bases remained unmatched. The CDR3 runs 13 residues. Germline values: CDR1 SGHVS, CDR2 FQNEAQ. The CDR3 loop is CASSPDRTGLAFF. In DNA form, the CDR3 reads TGTGCCAGCAGCCCCGACCGGACAGGTCTAGCTTTCTTT.

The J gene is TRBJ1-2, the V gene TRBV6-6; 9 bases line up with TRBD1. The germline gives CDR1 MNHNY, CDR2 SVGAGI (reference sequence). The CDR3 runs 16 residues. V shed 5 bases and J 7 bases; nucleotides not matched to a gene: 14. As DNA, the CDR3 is TGTGCCAGCAGTCAGATTACCCCCGGACAGGGGAGTGGCTACACCTTC. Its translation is CASSQITPGQGSGYTF.

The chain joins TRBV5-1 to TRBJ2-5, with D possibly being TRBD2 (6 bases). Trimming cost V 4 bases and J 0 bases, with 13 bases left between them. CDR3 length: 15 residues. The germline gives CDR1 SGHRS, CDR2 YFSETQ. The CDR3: CASSPGGANQETQYF. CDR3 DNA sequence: TGCGCCAGCAGCCCTGGCGGGGCAAACCAAGAGACCCAGTACTTC.

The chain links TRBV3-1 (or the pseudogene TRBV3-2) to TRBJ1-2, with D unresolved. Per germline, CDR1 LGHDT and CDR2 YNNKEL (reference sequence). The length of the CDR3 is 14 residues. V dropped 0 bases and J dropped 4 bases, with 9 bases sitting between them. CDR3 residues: CASSQDRRAYGYTF. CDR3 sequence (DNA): TGTGCCAGCAGCCAAGATCGGAGGGCCTATGGCTACACCTTC.

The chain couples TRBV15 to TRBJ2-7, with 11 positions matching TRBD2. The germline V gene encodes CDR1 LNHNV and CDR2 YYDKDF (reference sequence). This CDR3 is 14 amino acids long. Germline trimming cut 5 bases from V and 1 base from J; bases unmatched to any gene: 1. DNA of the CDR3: TGTGCCACCAGCGGGACTAGCGGTTCCTACGAGCAGTACTTC. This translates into CATSGTSGSYEQYF.

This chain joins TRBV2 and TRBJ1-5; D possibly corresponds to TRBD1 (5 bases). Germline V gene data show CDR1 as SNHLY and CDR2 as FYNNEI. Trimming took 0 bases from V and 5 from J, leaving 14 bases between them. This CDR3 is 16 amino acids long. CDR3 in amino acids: CASSEARAGDHQPQHF. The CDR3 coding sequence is TGTGCCAGCAGTGAAGCCCGTGCGGGGGACCATCAGCCCCAGCATTTT.

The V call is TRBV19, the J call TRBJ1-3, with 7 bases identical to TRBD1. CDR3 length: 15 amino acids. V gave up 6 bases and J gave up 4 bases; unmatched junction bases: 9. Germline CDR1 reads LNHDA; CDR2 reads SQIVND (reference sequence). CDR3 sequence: CASRWDSRTGNTIYF. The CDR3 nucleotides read TGTGCCAGTAGGTGGGACAGCAGGACCGGAAACACCATATATTTT.

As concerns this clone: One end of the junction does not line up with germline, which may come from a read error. CDR3 coding DNA: TGTGCTAGCAGCCCTACGTACACCGGGGAGCTGTTTTTT. The encoded protein is CASSPTYTGELFF. V gene TRBV7-7 combines with J gene TRBJ2-2; D not resolved. The CDR3 totals 13 residues. Per the germline V gene, CDR1 is SSHAT and CDR2 is FNYEAQ (reference sequence).

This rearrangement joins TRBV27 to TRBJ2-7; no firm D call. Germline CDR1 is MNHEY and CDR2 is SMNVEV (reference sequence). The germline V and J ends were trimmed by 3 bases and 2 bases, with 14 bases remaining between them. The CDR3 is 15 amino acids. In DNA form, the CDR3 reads TGTGCCAGCAGTTTCGTTAGCTCCGGAGCCTACGAGCAGTACTTC. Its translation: CASSFVSSGAYEQYF.

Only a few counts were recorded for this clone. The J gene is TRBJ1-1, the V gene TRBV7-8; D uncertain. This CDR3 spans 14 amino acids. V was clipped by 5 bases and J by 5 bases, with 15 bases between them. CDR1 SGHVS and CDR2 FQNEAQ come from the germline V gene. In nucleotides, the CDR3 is TGTGCCAGCAGCCAAGATCAGGCGTATACTGAAGCTTTCTTT. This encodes CASSQDQAYTEAFF.

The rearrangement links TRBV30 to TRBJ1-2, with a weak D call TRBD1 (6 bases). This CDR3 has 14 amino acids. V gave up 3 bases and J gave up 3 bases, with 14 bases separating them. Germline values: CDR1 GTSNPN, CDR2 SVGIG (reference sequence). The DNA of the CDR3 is TGTGCCTGGAGAGAACAGGGTGGGGACTATGGCTACACCTTC. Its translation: CAWREQGGDYGYTF.

DNA for the CDR3: TGTGCCAGCAGCTTGGGTATAGACAGCCCTGAAGCTTTCTTT. Amino acids: CASSLGIDSPEAFF. V is TRBV5-4 and J is TRBJ1-1; possible D gene TRBD1, 5 bases. The V end lost 0 bases, the J end lost 6 bases, and 12 bases lay between the germline ends. From germline, CDR1 is SGHNT and CDR2 YYREEE (reference sequence). CDR3 length: 14 residues.

For the CDR3, the DNA is TGTGCCAGCAGTTGGGGGACGGGAGTAAGTGAAGCTTTCTTT. Translating it yields CASSWGTGVSEAFF. This chain uses TRBV6-2 or TRBV6-3 with TRBJ1-1; perhaps TRBD1 as D (5 bases). Trimming left V 4 bases short and J 7 bases short, with 16 bases between. The CDR3 consists of 14 residues. CDR1 MNHEY and CDR2 SVGEGT come from the germline V gene.

The DNA of the CDR3 is TGTGCCAGCCATCGGGACAGGGTTTTCTATGGCTACACCTTC. Its translation: CASHRDRVFYGYTF. V is TRBV19 and J is TRBJ1-2; 9 nucleotides line up with TRBD1. This CDR3 contains 14 residues. Trimming at V came to 9 bases and at J to 4 bases, leaving 9 bases not matched to a gene. Looked up from germline, CDR1 is LNHDA and CDR2 is SQIVND (reference sequence).

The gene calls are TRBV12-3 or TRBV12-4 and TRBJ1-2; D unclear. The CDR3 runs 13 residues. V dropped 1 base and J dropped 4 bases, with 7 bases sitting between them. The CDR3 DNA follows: TGTGCCAGCAGTTTAGGGGTAGGCTATGGCTACACCTTC. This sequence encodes CASSLGVGYGYTF.

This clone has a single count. The DNA of the CDR3 is TGTGCCAGCAGCGTAGCTGTCACCGGGGAGCTGTTTTTT. Translation gives CASSVAVTGELFF. V usage is TRBV9 and J usage is TRBJ2-2, with D hard to call. The CDR3 is 13 amino acids. Trimming cost V 0 bases and J 4 bases, with 4 bases left between them. The germline gives CDR1 SGDLS, CDR2 YYNGEE. Supplemented by reference TRBV9 and TRBJ2-2, the full variable domain reads DSGVTQTPKHLITATGQRVTLRCSPRSGDLSVYWYQQSLDQGLQFLIQYYNGEERAKGNILERFSAQQFPDLHSELNLSSLELGDSALYFCASSVAVTGELFFGEGSRLTVL.

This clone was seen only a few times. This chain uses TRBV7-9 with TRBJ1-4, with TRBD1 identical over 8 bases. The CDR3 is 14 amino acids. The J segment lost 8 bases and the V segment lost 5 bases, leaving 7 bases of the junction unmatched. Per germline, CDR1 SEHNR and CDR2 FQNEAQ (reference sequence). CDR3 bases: TGTGCCAGCAGCCCCGGGACAGGAAAAGAAAAACTGTTTTTT. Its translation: CASSPGTGKEKLFF.

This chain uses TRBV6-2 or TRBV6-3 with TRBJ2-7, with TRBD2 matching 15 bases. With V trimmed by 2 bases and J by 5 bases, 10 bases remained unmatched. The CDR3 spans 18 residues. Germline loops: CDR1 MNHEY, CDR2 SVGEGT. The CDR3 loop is CASSYPRTSGRAGHEQYF. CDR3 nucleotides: TGTGCCAGCAGTTACCCCAGGACTAGCGGGAGGGCGGGGCACGAGCAGTACTTC.

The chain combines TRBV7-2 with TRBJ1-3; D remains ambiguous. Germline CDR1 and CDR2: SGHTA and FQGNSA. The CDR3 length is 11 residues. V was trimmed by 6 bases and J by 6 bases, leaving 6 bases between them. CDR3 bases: TGTGCCAGCAGTGTGCTAAACACCATATATTTT. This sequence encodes CASSVLNTIYF.

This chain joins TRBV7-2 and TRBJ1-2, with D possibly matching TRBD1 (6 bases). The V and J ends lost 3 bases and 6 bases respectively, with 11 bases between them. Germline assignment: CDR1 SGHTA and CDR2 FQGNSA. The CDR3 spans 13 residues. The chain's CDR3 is CASSFWSGDGYTF. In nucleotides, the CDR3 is TGTGCCAGCAGCTTCTGGTCAGGGGATGGCTACACCTTC.

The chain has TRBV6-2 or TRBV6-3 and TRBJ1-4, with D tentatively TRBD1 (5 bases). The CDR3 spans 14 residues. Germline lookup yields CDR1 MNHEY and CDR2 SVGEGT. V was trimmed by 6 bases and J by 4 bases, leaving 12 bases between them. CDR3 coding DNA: TGTGCCAGCAGCCCGGGACCGAATAATGAAAAACTGTTTTTT. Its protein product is CASSPGPNNEKLFF.

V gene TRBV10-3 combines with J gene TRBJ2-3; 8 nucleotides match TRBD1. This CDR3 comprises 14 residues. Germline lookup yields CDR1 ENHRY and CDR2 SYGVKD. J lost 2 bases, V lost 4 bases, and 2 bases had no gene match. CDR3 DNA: TGTGCCATCAGTGGGACAGGGCACACAGATACGCAGTATTTT. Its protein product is CAISGTGHTDTQYF.